The clone carrying this T cell receptor beta chain was seen a few times. This record belongs to a study of cytomegalovirus exposure and HLA in healthy donors. The CDR3 sequence is 15 residues long. Trimming stripped 3 bases from V and 7 bases from J, with 16 bases between. Germline-derived CDR1 and CDR2 are MGHRA and YSYEKL. The PCR used 60 Vbeta and 13 Jbeta primers. Profiled with immunoSEQ multiplex PCR; TCRdb holds only in-frame clones, not every one. The data show 210,000 or so clones, with 70% to 80% seen just once and around a sixth held by the top ten. Donors had nominal health at sampling but likely had unrecorded immune exposures.

Sample: PBMCs. This chain joins TRBV4-1 and TRBJ1-5; maybe TRBD1 (5 bases). This sequence originates from a man in his forties or fifties in good health and CMV-seronegative. The CDR3, as DNA: TGCGCCAGCAGCCAGACGGAAGGGGCGGGGCAGCCCCAGCATTTT. Translation: CASSQTEGAGQPQHF.